This T cell receptor beta chain was profiled in a study of blood T cell repertoires in COVID-19. As originally analysed: Using reference gene primer amplification, nucleated cell counts were estimated. Only in-frame clones appear in the TCRdb table, and some are missing; sequencing was by immunoSEQ multiplex PCR. Clone size and V and J calls were adopted from that table, with D and trimming inferred from the DNA. The data show 100,000 or so clones, around 84% seen once. The CDR3 runs to 18 residues. V lost 4 bases to trimming and J lost 4 bases; unmatched junction nucleotides: 15. Germline V gene lookup returns CDR1 SGHDT and CDR2 YYEEEE.

The clonotype was recovered from a woman older than 75 with acute or convalescent COVID-19. Sequenced: peripheral blood. The chain couples TRBV5-6 to TRBJ1-2; TRBD1 matches at 11 bases. CDR3 DNA: TGTGCCAGCAGCAGGCTTCGGACAGGGGGCAGATCGATCTATGGCTACACCTTC. Amino acid sequence: CASSRLRTGGRSIYGYTF.